The present entry profiles one TCR beta chain with its context. Its antigen is currently not known. The input lacks base qualities; no much larger clone sits a single base away. Reading the germline V gene gives CDR1 SGHDT and CDR2 YYEEEE. The germline V end is reduced by 4 bases and the J end by 4 bases; junction bases left unmatched: 15. Spanning cysteine to phenylalanine, the CDR3 consists of 19 amino acids. Solely the CDR3 DNA is kept, with 57 bases framed from the first base. The record originates from a study of blood T cell repertoires in COVID-19 (dated by TCRdb to about 2020). Regarding the complete study: The collaborator samples originated in the United States, Italy and Spain and spanned the acute and convalescent phases of COVID-19. The prospective study material was composed of cDNA or gDNA derived from T cells, B-cell-depleted T cells, or PBMCs. The samples were drawn from the first 160 participants of the ongoing ImmuneRACE study and from 950 to 1,500 subjects provided by 6 global collaborators. The repertoires were released in a freely available public database intended as a resource for research on the immune response to SARS-CoV-2. Where available, HLA class I and class II types were taken from metadata supplied by the sample provider and were not determined by assay-based typing. Nearly every sample came with metadata listing a de-identified subject ID, COVID-19 status, age in years and sex. Subjects who had been exposed to COVID-19, were actively infected with it, or had recovered from it provided the deeply sampled blood TCRbeta repertoires that made up the dataset. Broad study findings and their caveats: The quantity of clinical and demographic metadata differed by source and by participant and was supplied without curation.

The immunoSEQ Assay, a bias-controlled multiplex PCR, was used to amplify TCRbeta CDR3 regions from genomic DNA. On the study's bioinformatics: The number of nucleated cells in each sample was estimated from the amplification of reference gene primers within the assay. To quantify the absolute abundance of each unique TCRbeta CDR3 rearrangement, sequence reads were collapsed and filtered. Productive Simpson clonality was computed per sample as the square root of Simpson's diversity index over productive rearrangements. TCRdb took over this immuneACCESS table, retaining in-frame rearrangements with V and J assigned. Such tables are incomplete; in checked studies, under half of the missing clones stem from an unresolved V gene, and the remainder is unexplained. That table furnishes V, J and clone size, whereas the DNA furnished D and trimming. Present in this sample are hundreds of thousands of clones, 85% to 90% of which were seen just once. The ten biggest clones cover roughly 1.3% of the sample.

Whole blood was collected in K2EDTA tubes by collaborating institutions according to the institutions' own protocols. For TCRbeta analysis, collaborators shipped samples as frozen whole blood, isolated PBMCs, or DNA extracted from either of those sample types. Recombination linked TRBV5-6 to TRBJ2-7, with 15 bases aligning to TRBD2. Sequencing used peripheral blood. This sequence was found in a man between 65 and 80 years old with acute or convalescent COVID-19. The DNA is as follows: TGTGCCAGCAGCGCTCGGACTAGCGGGAGGGGCGAGTCTCCATACGAGCAGTACTTC. Its protein product is CASSARTSGRGESPYEQYF.